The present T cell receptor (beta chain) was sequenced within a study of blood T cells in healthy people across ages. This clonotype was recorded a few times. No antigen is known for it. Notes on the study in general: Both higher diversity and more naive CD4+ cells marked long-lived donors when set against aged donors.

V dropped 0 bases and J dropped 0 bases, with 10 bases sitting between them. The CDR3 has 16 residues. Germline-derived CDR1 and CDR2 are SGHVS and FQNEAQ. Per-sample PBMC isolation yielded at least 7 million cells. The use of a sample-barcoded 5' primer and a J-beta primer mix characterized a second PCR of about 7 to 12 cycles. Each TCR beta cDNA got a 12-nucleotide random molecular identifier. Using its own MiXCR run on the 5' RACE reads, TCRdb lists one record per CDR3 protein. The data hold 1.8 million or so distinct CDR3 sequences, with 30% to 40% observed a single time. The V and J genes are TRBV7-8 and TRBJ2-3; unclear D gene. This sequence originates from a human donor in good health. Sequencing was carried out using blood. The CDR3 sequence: CASSLAGSLSTDTQYF. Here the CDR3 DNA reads TGTGCCAGCAGCTTAGCAGGGTCTCTTAGCACAGATACGCAGTATTTT.